This is a list of T cell receptor beta chains from one sample in a study of low-dose radiotherapy and immunotherapy resistance in tumors. Each CDR3 protein gets one entry after TCRdb re-called the reads with MiXCR. Found here are about 60,000 distinct CDR3 sequences, 20% to 25% of them singletons; the top ten hold approximately 6.4%. The sample in question was PBMCs, obtained after low-dose radiotherapy plus immunotherapy. The source is a male donor with prostate cancer. Each CDR3 is given with its conserved first and last residue. Fields, in order: J gene, clone size, D gene, V gene, CDR3 DNA, CDR3 protein. A D gene is named only where the DNA matches it firmly. Clone size, where shown, is once, few, many, or a class for clones that have expanded.

>TRBJ2-1|many|TRBD2|TRBV20-1
TGCAGTGCTCCTAGCGGGAGGGCCAGTTTACCTCGCGAGCAGTTCTTC
CSAPSGRASLPREQFF
>TRBJ1-3|many|NA|TRBV19
TGTGCCAGTAGTATGAGACACTCTGGAAACACCATATATTTT
CASSMRHSGNTIYF
>TRBJ2-6|many|NA|TRBV4-3
TGCGCCAGCAGCCCCAGGGTGTCTGGGGCCAACGTCCTGACTTTC
CASSPRVSGANVLTF
>TRBJ2-1|NA|NA|TRBV5-1
NA
CASSFYICSATSLAGGPLEQFF
>TRBJ2-1|many|NA|TRBV7-2
TGTGCCAGCAACCCCGACAGAAACTACAATGAGCAGTTCTTC
CASNPDRNYNEQFF
>TRBJ2-5|few|TRBD1|TRBV10-3
TGTGCCATCAGTGACAGTCCCGATTCGGGACAGGGGGCAGGGAAGACCCAGTACTTC
CAISDSPDSGQGAGKTQYF
>TRBJ2-3|many|NA|TRBV20-1
TGCAGTGCTAGAGAAGACAGAGATACGCAGTATTTT
CSAREDRDTQYF
>TRBJ2-3|many|TRBD2|TRBV7-8
TGTGCCAGCAGCCCAACGGGGACTACCACAGATACGCAGTATTTT
CASSPTGTTTDTQYF
>TRBJ2-2|NA|NA|TRBV29-1
TGCAGCGCCGATCAGGGGGGGCGGACCGGGGAGCTGTTTTTT
CSADQGGRTGELFF
>TRBJ2-1|many|TRBD1|TRBV12-3/TRBV12-4
TGTGCCAGCAGTTTCCGGGACAGGGGAAATGAGCAGTTCTTC
CASSFRDRGNEQFF
>TRBJ2-5|many|NA|TRBV6-6
TGTGCCAGCAGCTCCGGGACTCCCCAAGAGACCCAGTACTTC
CASSSGTPQETQYF
>TRBJ2-7|many|TRBD1|TRBV7-9
TGTGCCAGCAGCTACTCGGGGACAGGGAGCGAGCAGTACTTC
CASSYSGTGSEQYF
>TRBJ2-1|NA|NA|TRBV18
TGTGCCAGCTCAAAACTGCACAATGAGCAGTTCTTC
CASSKLHNEQFF
>TRBJ2-1|NA|NA|TRBV20-1
TGCAGTGCTAGAGATTGGGGATTAGCAACGTACGAGCAGTTCTTC
CSARDWGLATYEQFF
>TRBJ2-3|NA|TRBD2|TRBV9
TGTGCCAGCAGCGTAGCGGGGGGGCCACCAGATACGCAGTATTTT
CASSVAGGPPDTQYF
>TRBJ2-3|NA|TRBD2|TRBV10-3
TGTGCCATCAGACCGAGACTAGCGCAAGAAACAGATACGCAGTATTTT
CAIRPRLAQETDTQYF
>TRBJ1-3|many|NA|TRBV28
TGTGCCACCGATGGGACGGGCTCTGGAAACACCATATATTTT
CATDGTGSGNTIYF